The present TCR beta chain was sequenced within a study of shared clonotypes between healthy human individuals. Study results and limitations: Specimens sampled were limited to blood, with tissue repertoires likely differing.

Over several immunoSEQ plates, each subset's genomic DNA was distributed in even portions. Per the original data handling: Quality scores were absent from the junction-only immunoSEQ sequences, so filtering differed. The protocol was immunoSEQ multiplex PCR, while the TCRdb copy is restricted to in-frame clones and leaves out a portion. For V, J and clone size, that table is used; D and trimming come from the DNA. In the table there are hundreds of thousands of clones, less than 80% of which are singletons. Concerning this clone itself: Its target is unknown.

V lost 3 bases and J lost 0, with 12 bases in between. The CDR3 length is 16 residues. Germline V gene sequence: CDR1 SGHRS, CDR2 YFSETQ. Material: memory CD4+ T cells sorted from blood. Documented subset: CD45RA-negative fraction. The sequence was collected from a woman in her twenties or thirties in good health. The chain couples TRBV5-1 to TRBJ2-2; D possibly uses TRBD1 or TRBD2 (5 bases each). For the CDR3, the DNA is TGCGCCAGCAGCTCCGGGACCCAAGCGAACACCGGGGAGCTGTTTTTT. Translating it yields CASSSGTQANTGELFF. Filled out from reference TRBV5-1 and TRBJ2-2, the complete variable domain reads KAGVTQTPRYLIKTRGQQVTLSCSPISGHRSVSWYQQTPGQGLQFLFEYFSETQRNKGNFPGRFSGRQFSNSRSEMNVSTLELGDSALYLCASSSGTQANTGELFFGEGSRLTVL.